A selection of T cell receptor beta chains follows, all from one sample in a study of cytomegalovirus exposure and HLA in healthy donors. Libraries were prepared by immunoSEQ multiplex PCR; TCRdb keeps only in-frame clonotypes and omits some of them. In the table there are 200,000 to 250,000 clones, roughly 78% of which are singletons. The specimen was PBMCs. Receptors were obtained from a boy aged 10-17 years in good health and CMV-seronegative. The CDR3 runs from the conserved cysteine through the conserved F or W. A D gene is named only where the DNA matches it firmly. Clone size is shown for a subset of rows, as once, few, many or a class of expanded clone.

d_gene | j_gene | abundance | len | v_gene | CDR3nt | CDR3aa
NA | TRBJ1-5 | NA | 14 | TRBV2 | TGTGCCAGCAGTGAAAGACTCGGTTATCAGCCCCAGCATTTT | CASSERLGYQPQHF
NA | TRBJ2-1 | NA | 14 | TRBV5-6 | TGTGCCAGCAGCCCTGTGGGAGCCTACAATGAGCAGTTCTTC | CASSPVGAYNEQFF
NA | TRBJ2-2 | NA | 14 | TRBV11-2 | TGTGCCAGCAGCTTAGTTACTAGTACCGGGGAGCTGTTTTTT | CASSLVTSTGELFF
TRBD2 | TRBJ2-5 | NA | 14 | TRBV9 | TGTGCCAGCAGCCCGAGGACTAGCGTGGAGACCCAGTACTTC | CASSPRTSVETQYF
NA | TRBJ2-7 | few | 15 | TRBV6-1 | TGTGCCAGCAGTCCTACAGGCGGGAAATTCTACGAGCAGTACTTC | CASSPTGGKFYEQYF
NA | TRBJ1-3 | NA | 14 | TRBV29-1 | TGCAGCGTTGCGCGGGGAAACTCTGGAAACACCATATATTTT | CSVARGNSGNTIYF
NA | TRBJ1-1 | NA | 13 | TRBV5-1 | TGCGCCAGCCGAGGGGGGGTGAACACTGAAGCTTTCTTT | CASRGGVNTEAFF
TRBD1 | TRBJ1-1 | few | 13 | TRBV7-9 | TGTGCCAGCAGCTTGGGGACAGCCACTGAAGCTTTCTTT | CASSLGTATEAFF
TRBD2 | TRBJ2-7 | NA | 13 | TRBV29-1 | TGCAGCGTTGTCGCGGGGGGGCCCTACGAGCAGTACTTC | CSVVAGGPYEQYF
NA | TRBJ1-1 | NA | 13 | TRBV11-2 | TGTGCCAGCAGCCCAGGGGTTCACACTGAAGCTTTCTTT | CASSPGVHTEAFF
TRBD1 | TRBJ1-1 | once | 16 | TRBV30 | TGTGCCTGGAGGGGACCAAAAACAGGGGCGGACACTGAAGCTTTCTTT | CAWRGPKTGADTEAFF
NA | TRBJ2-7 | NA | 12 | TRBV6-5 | TGTGCCAGCAGTCGACGACCAGGCGAGCAGTACTTC | CASSRRPGEQYF
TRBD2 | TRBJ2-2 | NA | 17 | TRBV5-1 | TGCGCCAGCAGCCGAGGGACTAGCGGGGTTAACACCGGGGAGCTGTTTTTT | CASSRGTSGVNTGELFF
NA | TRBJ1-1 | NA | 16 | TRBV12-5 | TGTGCTAGTGGTTTGGTATCTTTGGGGCAGGGGACTGAAGCTTTCTTT | CASGLVSLGQGTEAFF
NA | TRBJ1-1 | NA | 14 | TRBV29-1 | TGCAGCGTTGAAGCCCCGTTCAGGCAGACTGAAGCTTTCTTT | CSVEAPFRQTEAFF
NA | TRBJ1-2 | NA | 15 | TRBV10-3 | TGTGCCATCAGTGAACAGGGATCTACCTCCTATGGCTACACCTTC | CAISEQGSTSYGYTF
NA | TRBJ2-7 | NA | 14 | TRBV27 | TGCGCCAGCAGTTTAGGTCCAGTCTCCTACGAGCAGTACTTC | CASSLGPVSYEQYF
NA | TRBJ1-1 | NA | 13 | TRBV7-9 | TGTGCCAGCAGTTCAGATCCTAACACTGAAGCTTTCTTT | CASSSDPNTEAFF
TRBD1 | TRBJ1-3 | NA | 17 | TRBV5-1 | TGCGCCAGCAGCGTACAGGGGGCGACTGACTCTGGAAACACCATATATTTT | CASSVQGATDSGNTIYF
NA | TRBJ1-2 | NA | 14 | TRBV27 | TGTGCCAGCAGTTTGGGTAGAGGCAATTACGGCTACACCTTC | CASSLGRGNYGYTF
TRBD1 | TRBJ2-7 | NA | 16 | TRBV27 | TGTGCCAGCAGTCTTCGTGATGGGACAGGGTTCCACGAGCAGTACTTC | CASSLRDGTGFHEQYF
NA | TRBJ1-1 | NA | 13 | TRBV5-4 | TGTGCCAGCGTACGCAGGGGGAACACTGAAGCTTTCTTT | CASVRRGNTEAFF
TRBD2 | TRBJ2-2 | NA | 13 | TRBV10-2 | TGCGCCCGGCGCGGGGGGCACACCGGGGAGCTGTTTTTT | CARRGGHTGELFF
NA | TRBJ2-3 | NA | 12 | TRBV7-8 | TGTGCCAGCAGCTTCGGCACAGATACGCAGTATTTT | CASSFGTDTQYF
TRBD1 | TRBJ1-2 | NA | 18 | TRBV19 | TGTGCCAGTAGTACAACGCCGGGACAGGGGGCAAGAGAGGGTGGCTACACCTTC | CASSTTPGQGAREGGYTF
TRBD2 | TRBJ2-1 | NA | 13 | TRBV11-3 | TGTGCCAGCAGCACTAGCGGGCCCAATGAGCAGTTCTTC | CASSTSGPNEQFF
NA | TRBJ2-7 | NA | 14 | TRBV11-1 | TGTGCCAGCAGCTTAGATCGGGGAATCTACGAGCAGTACTTC | CASSLDRGIYEQYF
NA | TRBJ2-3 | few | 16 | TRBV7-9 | TGTGCCAGCAGCTTAAACTTGGGGGGGGCTGTAGATACGCAGTATTTT | CASSLNLGGAVDTQYF
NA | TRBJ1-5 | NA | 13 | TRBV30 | TGTGCCTGGAGTGTGGCTAGCAATCAGCCCCAGCATTTT | CAWSVASNQPQHF
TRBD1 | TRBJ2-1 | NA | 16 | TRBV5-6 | TGTGCCAGCAGCTTGTCTTGGACAGGGAATAGTAATGAGCAGTTCTTC | CASSLSWTGNSNEQFF
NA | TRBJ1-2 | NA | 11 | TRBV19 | TGTGCCAGTCAAGGGAGAGGGGGAAACACCTTC | CASQGRGGNTF
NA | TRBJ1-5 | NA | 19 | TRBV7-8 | TGTGCCAGCAGCTTAGCGCGATTCGGTCCTGAGAAGCTCCATCAGCCCCAGCATTTT | CASSLARFGPEKLHQPQHF